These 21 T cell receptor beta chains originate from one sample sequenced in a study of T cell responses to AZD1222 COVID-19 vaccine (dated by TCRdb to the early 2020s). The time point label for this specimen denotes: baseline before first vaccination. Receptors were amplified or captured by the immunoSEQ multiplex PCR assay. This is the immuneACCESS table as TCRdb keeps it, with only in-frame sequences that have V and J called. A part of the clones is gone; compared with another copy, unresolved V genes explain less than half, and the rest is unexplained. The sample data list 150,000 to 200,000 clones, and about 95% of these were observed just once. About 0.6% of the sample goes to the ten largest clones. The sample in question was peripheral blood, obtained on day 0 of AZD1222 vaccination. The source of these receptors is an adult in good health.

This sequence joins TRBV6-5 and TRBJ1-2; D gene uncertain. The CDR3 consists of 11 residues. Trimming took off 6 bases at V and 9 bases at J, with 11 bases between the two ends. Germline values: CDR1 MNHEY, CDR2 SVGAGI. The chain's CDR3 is CASRLRNSYTF. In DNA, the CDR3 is TGTGCCAGCAGACTCAGGAATAGCTACACCTTC.

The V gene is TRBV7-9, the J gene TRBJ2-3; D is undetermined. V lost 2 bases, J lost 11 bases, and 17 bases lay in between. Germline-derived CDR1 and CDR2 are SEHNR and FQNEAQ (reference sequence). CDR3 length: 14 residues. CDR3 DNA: TGTGCCAGCAGCTTATTCGAGGTGGGAAGTGGGCAGTATTTT. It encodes CASSLFEVGSGQYF.

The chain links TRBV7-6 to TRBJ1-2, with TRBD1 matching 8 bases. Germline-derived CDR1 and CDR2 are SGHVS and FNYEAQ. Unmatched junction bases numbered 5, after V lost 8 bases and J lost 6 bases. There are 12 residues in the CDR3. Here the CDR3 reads CASGGQENGYTF. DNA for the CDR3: TGTGCCAGCGGGGGACAGGAGAATGGCTACACCTTC.

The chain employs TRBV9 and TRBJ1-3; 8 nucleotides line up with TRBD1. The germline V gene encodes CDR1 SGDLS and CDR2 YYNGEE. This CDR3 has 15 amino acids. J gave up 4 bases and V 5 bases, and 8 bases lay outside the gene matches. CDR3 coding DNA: TGTGCCAGCAGAGACACAGGACAGGGCGGAAACACCATATATTTT. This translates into CASRDTGQGGNTIYF. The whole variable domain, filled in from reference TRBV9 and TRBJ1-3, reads DSGVTQTPKHLITATGQRVTLRCSPRSGDLSVYWYQQSLDQGLQFLIQYYNGEERAKGNILERFSAQQFPDLHSELNLSSLELGDSALYFCASRDTGQGGNTIYFGEGSWLTVV.

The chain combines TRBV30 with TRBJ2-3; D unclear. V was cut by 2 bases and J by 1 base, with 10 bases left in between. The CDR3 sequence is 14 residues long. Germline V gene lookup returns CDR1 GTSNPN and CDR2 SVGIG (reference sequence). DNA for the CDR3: TGTGCCTGGAGTAGAAGGATGGGCACAGATACGCAGTATTTT. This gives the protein CAWSRRMGTDTQYF.

CDR3 in DNA: TGTGCCAGCAGTTTTGGGACGGTGCAGTTCTTC. Amino acids: CASSFGTVQFF. V is TRBV25-1 and J is TRBJ2-1; D tentatively reads TRBD1 or TRBD2 (5 bases each). This CDR3 is 11 amino acids long. V lost 5 bases and J lost 12, with 11 bases in between. Germline V lookup: CDR1 MGHDK, CDR2 SYGVNS.

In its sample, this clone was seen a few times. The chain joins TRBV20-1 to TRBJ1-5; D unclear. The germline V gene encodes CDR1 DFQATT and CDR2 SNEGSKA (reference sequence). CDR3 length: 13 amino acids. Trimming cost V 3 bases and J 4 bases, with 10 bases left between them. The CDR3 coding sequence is TGCAGTGCTAGTGAACGGGTTAATCAGCCCCAGCATTTT. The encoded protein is CSASERVNQPQHF.

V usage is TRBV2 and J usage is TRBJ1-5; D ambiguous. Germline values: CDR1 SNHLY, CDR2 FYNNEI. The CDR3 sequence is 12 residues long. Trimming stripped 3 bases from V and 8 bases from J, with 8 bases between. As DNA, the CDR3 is TGTGCCAGCAGTGATCCAAAAGAGCCCCAGCATTTT. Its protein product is CASSDPKEPQHF.

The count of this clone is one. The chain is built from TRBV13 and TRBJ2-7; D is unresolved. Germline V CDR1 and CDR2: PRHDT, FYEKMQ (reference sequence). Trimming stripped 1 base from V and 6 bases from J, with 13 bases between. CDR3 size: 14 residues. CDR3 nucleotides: TGTGCCAGCAGCTTAGACACAGACGAGAGCGAGCAGTACTTC. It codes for CASSLDTDESEQYF.

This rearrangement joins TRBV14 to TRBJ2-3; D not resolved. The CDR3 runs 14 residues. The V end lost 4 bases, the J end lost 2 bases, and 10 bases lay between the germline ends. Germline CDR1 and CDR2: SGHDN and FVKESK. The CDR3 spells CASSPLLHTDTQYF. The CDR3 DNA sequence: TGTGCCAGCAGCCCACTGCTTCACACAGATACGCAGTATTTT.

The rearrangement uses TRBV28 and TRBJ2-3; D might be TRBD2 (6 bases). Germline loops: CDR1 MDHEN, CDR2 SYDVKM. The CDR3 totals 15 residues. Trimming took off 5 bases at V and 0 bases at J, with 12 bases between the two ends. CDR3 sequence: CASSPPGTSTDTQYF. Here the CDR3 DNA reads TGTGCCAGCAGTCCCCCCGGGACTAGCACAGATACGCAGTATTTT.

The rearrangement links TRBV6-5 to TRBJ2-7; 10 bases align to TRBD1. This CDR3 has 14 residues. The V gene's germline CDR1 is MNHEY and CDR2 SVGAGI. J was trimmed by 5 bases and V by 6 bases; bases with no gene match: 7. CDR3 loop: CASRRDRGGNEQYF. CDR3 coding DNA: TGTGCCAGCAGACGGGACAGGGGTGGAAACGAGCAGTACTTC.

CDR3 DNA sequence: TGTGCCAGCAGCCCCTCGACTTGGAGCACAGATACGCAGTATTTT. This translates into CASSPSTWSTDTQYF. The chain employs TRBV3-1 (or the pseudogene TRBV3-2) and TRBJ2-3; D gene unclear. V gave up 4 bases and J gave up 0 bases, with 11 bases separating them. The CDR3 sequence is 15 residues long. Germline V gives CDR1 LGHDT, CDR2 YNNKEL (reference sequence).

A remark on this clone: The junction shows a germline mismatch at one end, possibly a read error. The CDR3 nucleotides read TGTGCCTGGACCGGAGCGGCGGGAGGGAACTTC. It specifies CAWTGAAGGNF. The rearrangement uses TRBV30 and TRBJ2-4; TRBD2 matches 9 bases. The CDR3 sequence is 11 residues long. Germline V lookup: CDR1 GTSNPN, CDR2 SVGIG (reference sequence). The whole variable domain, filled in from reference TRBV30 and TRBJ2-4, reads SQTIHQWPATLVQPVGSPLSLECTVEGTSNPNLYWYRQAAGRGLQLLFYSVGIGQISSEVPQNLSASRPQDRQFILSSKKLLLSDSGFYLCAWTGAAGGNFGAGTRLSVL.

This CDR3 is CASSQGVRGRADNEQFF. CDR3 coding DNA: TGCGCCAGCAGCCAAGGGGTAAGGGGGAGGGCCGACAATGAGCAGTTCTTC. The chain uses TRBV4-1 and TRBJ2-1, with D possibly being TRBD2 (7 bases). CDR1 and CDR2 from the germline V gene are MGHRA and YSYEKL. Trimming took 1 base from V and 5 from J, leaving 18 bases between them. The CDR3 is made up of 17 amino acids.

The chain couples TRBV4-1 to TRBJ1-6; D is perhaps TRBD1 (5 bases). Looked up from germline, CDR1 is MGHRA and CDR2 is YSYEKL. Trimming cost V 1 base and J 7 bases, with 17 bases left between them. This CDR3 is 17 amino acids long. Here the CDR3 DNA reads TGCGCCAGCAGCCAAGTGGACATGGGACTTGCAAATTCACCCCTCCACTTT. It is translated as CASSQVDMGLANSPLHF.

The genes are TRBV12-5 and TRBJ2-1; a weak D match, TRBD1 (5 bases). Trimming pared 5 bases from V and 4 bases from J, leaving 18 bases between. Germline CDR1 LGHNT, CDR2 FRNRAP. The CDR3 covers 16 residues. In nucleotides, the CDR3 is TGTGCTAGTGGTCGTCTTGAAGGGGCCACATACAATGAGCAGTTCTTC. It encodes CASGRLEGATYNEQFF.

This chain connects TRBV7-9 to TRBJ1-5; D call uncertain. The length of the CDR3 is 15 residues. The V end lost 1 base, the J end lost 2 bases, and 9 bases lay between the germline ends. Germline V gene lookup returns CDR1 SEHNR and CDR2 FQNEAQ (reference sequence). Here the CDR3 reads CASSLDGVGNQPQHF. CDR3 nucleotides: TGTGCCAGCAGCTTAGACGGGGTCGGCAATCAGCCCCAGCATTTT.

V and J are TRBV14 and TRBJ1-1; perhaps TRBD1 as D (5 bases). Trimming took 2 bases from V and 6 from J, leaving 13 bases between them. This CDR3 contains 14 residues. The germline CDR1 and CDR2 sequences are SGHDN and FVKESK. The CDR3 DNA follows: TGTGCCAGCAGCCAATCCAGGGATTTCGCTGAAGCTTTCTTT. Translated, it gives CASSQSRDFAEAFF.

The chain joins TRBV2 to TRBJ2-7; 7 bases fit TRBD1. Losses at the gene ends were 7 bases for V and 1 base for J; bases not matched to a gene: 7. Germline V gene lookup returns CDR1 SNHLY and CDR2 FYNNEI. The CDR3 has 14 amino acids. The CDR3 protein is CASKRTGASYEQYF. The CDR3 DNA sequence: TGTGCCAGCAAGCGGACAGGCGCTTCCTACGAGCAGTACTTC.

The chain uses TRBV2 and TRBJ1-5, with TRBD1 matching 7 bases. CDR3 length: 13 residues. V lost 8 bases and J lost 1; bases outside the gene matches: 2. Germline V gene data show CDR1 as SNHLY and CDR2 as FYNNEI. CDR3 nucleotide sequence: TGTGCCAGCCAGGGACAGAGCAATCAGCCCCAGCATTTT. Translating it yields CASQGQSNQPQHF.